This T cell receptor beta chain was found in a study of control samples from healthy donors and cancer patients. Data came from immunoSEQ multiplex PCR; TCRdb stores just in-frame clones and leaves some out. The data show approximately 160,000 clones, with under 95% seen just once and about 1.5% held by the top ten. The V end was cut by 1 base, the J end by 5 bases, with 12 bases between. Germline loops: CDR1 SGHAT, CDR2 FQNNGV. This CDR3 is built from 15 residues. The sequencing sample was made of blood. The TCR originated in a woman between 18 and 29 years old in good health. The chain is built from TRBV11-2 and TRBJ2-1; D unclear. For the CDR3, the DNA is TGTGCCAGCAGCTTAGTAAAAGGGAACCACAATGAGCAGTTCTTC. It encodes CASSLVKGNHNEQFF.